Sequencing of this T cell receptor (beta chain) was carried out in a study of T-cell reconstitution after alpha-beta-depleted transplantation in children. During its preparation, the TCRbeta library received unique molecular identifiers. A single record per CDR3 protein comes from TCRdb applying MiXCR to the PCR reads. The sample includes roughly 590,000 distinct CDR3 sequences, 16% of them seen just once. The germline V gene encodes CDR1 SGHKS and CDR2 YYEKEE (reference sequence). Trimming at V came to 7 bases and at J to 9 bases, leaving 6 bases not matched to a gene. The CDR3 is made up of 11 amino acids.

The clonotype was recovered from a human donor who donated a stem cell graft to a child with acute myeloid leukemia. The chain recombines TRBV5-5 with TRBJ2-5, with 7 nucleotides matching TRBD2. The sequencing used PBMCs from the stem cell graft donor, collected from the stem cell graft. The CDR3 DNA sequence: TGTGCCAGCCTGACGGGGGGTGCCCAGTACTTC. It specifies CASLTGGAQYF.